One and the same sample provided the 25 T cell receptor beta chains below, sequenced in a study of blood T cell repertoires in COVID-19. This table comes from immunoSEQ multiplex PCR, and its TCRdb copy is limited to in-frame clones, with some not included. The data show approximately 360,000 clones, 85% to 90% seen once. What was sequenced was PBMCs or T cells enriched from blood (not recorded which). The receptor source for this set is a woman under 40 with acute COVID-19.

This clone was seen a few times. This chain joins TRBV30 and TRBJ1-3; D remains ambiguous. Trimming pared 3 bases from V and 3 bases from J, leaving 12 bases between. The CDR3 contains 14 residues. CDR1 and CDR2 from the germline V gene are GTSNPN and SVGIG (reference sequence). For the CDR3, the DNA is TGTGCCTGGAGCCCAGATTCTTATGGAAACACCATATATTTT. Translation: CAWSPDSYGNTIYF. Based on the CDR3 plus reference TRBV30 and TRBJ1-3, the full variable domain is SQTIHQWPATLVQPVGSPLSLECTVEGTSNPNLYWYRQAAGRGLQLLFYSVGIGQISSEVPQNLSASRPQDRQFILSSKKLLLSDSGFYLCAWSPDSYGNTIYFGEGSWLTVV.

The chain recombines TRBV10-1 with TRBJ2-1, with D perhaps matching TRBD1 (5 bases). CDR3 size: 15 residues. Germline values: CDR1 WNHNN, CDR2 SYGVQD (reference sequence). The V and J ends lost 2 bases and 7 bases respectively, with 15 bases between them. The CDR3 bases are TGCGCCAGCAGTGAGACAGGACAATGGTGGAATGAGCAGTTCTTC. Translation gives CASSETGQWWNEQFF.

With respect to this clone: One end of the junction varies from germline; a read error may be responsible. J is TRBJ1-2 and V is TRBV6-1; possibly TRBD1 for D (5 bases). The CDR3 length is 14 residues. Germline loops: CDR1 MNHNS, CDR2 SASEGT. CDR3 nucleotide sequence: TGTGCCAGCAGGGAAGGGGCCAGGGTGCATGGCTACACCTTC. Translating it yields CASREGARVHGYTF.

The chain joins TRBV7-3 to TRBJ2-2; 9 bases are shared with TRBD1. CDR1 SGHTA and CDR2 FQGTGA come from the germline V gene. The J segment lost 7 bases and the V segment lost 2 bases, leaving 8 bases of the junction unmatched. The CDR3 is 16 amino acids. The CDR3 nucleotides read TGTGCCAGCAGCTTACAGATACAGGGGGCTGGCGGGGAGCTGTTTTTT. Encoded protein: CASSLQIQGAGGELFF.

This chain joins TRBV28 and TRBJ1-2; the D gene is possibly TRBD1 (6 bases). Per the germline V gene, CDR1 is MDHEN and CDR2 is SYDVKM. Trimming took off 1 base at V and 4 bases at J, with 13 bases between the two ends. This CDR3 comprises 15 residues. The CDR3 DNA follows: TGTGCCAGCAGTTTATTAGGGGGACTATCCTATGGCTACACCTTC. It translates to CASSLLGGLSYGYTF.

J is TRBJ1-2 and V is TRBV7-9; D might be TRBD1 (6 bases). This CDR3 is 14 amino acids long. Trimming left V 3 bases short and J 3 bases short, with 11 bases between. In germline, CDR1 is SEHNR, CDR2 FQNEAQ (reference sequence). DNA of the CDR3: TGTGCCAGCAGCTTTTCGGCAGGGGACTATGGCTACACCTTC. Residues: CASSFSAGDYGYTF.

The chain uses TRBV21-1 and TRBJ1-5. TRBV21-1 has pseudogene status. The CDR3 totals 13 residues. CDR3 region: CATTPLGGQPQHF. The CDR3 DNA sequence: TGTGCCACCACTCCACTCGGGGGTCAGCCCCAGCATTTT.

The chain has TRBV21-1 and TRBJ2-2; the table's D call, TRBD1, has no DNA check behind it. TRBV21-1 is classified as a pseudogene. The CDR3 runs 14 residues. This CDR3 is CASSTQGATGELFF. CDR3 sequence (DNA): TGTGCCAGCAGCACACAGGGGGCAACCGGGGAGCTGTTTTTT.

The chain couples TRBV9 to TRBJ1-6; 10 positions agree with TRBD1. Germline lookup yields CDR1 SGDLS and CDR2 YYNGEE. The V gene end was trimmed by 0 bases and the J gene end by 6 bases; junction bases not matched to a gene: 3. The CDR3 has 16 residues. CDR3 DNA sequence: TGTGCCAGCAGCGTAGGACAGGGGGCGAGTAATTCACCCCTCCACTTT. Translating gives CASSVGQGASNSPLHF. Combining the CDR3 with reference TRBV9 and TRBJ1-6 gives the whole variable domain DSGVTQTPKHLITATGQRVTLRCSPRSGDLSVYWYQQSLDQGLQFLIQYYNGEERAKGNILERFSAQQFPDLHSELNLSSLELGDSALYFCASSVGQGASNSPLHFGNGTRLTVT.

The chain uses TRBV28 and TRBJ2-7; perhaps TRBD1 as D (6 bases). Trimming left V 4 bases short and J 2 bases short, with 12 bases between. Germline V gene data show CDR1 as MDHEN and CDR2 as SYDVKM. The CDR3 sequence is 14 residues long. The CDR3 spells CASSSRTEPYEQYF. The CDR3 DNA reads TGTGCCAGCAGTTCCAGGACAGAGCCCTACGAGCAGTACTTC.

This clone was detected a few times. J is TRBJ2-2 and V is TRBV19; tentative D call: TRBD1 (6 bases). The CDR3 has 14 amino acids. The ends were cut back, 7 bases at V and 6 bases at J, with 15 bases in the middle. Germline CDR1 LNHDA, CDR2 SQIVND (reference sequence). In nucleotides, the CDR3 is TGTGCCAGTAAAAACAGGGTCTTGGCCGGGGAGCTGTTTTTT. This gives the protein CASKNRVLAGELFF.

The V gene is TRBV27, the J gene TRBJ1-1; tentatively, D is TRBD1 (5 bases). Trimming left V 7 bases short and J 2 bases short, with 11 bases between. Per the germline V gene, CDR1 is MNHEY and CDR2 is SMNVEV (reference sequence). This CDR3 has 13 residues. CDR3 in amino acids: CASTGGLNTEAFF. The CDR3, as DNA: TGTGCCAGCACCGGGGGGTTAAACACTGAAGCTTTCTTT.

This clone was observed once. The rearrangement uses TRBV10-1 and TRBJ1-5; 9 bases are a match to TRBD1. CDR3 length: 18 amino acids. The germline CDR1 and CDR2 sequences are WNHNN and SYGVQD (reference sequence). V shed 1 base, J shed 7 bases, and the junction held 14 bases outside the gene matches. The CDR3: CASSEFTPDRGFLQPQHF. As DNA, the CDR3 is TGCGCCAGCAGTGAGTTCACTCCGGACAGGGGTTTTCTACAGCCCCAGCATTTT.

The chain uses TRBV3-1 (or the pseudogene TRBV3-2) and TRBJ2-2, with a weak D call TRBD2 (5 bases). This CDR3 has 15 residues. The germline CDR1 and CDR2 sequences are LGHDT and YNNKEL (reference sequence). V lost 7 bases, J lost 3 bases, and 15 bases lay in between. The CDR3: CASKTTPRDTGELFF. The CDR3 DNA reads TGTGCCAGCAAAACCACTCCGAGGGACACCGGGGAGCTGTTTTTT.

The CDR3 loop reads CASSSYSGPGELFF. CDR3 DNA: TGCGCCAGCAGCTCCTACAGTGGGCCCGGGGAGCTGTTTTTT. The chain has TRBV5-1 and TRBJ2-2; no firm D call. Germline CDR1 SGHRS, CDR2 YFSETQ. V lost 3 bases and J 6 bases, leaving 12 bases between the germline ends. CDR3 length: 14 residues.

The chain has TRBV5-4 and TRBJ1-2; D remains unclear. V lost 0 bases and J 2 bases, leaving 8 bases between the germline ends. Germline assignment: CDR1 SGHNT and CDR2 YYREEE (reference sequence). This CDR3 spans 14 amino acids. DNA for the CDR3: TGTGCCAGCAGCTTGGTGGGGAGAAACTATGGCTACACCTTC. Its protein product is CASSLVGRNYGYTF.

This chain connects TRBV7-9 to TRBJ1-1; 7 nucleotides match TRBD1. V was clipped by 4 bases and J by 2 bases; unmatched bases: 4. CDR3 size: 14 residues. In germline, CDR1 is SEHNR, CDR2 FQNEAQ (reference sequence). The CDR3 region is CASSSTGSNTEAFF. The CDR3 nucleotides are TGTGCCAGCAGCTCGACAGGGTCTAACACTGAAGCTTTCTTT.

This chain links TRBV27 with TRBJ2-2; 7 nucleotides align to TRBD1. The CDR3 loop spans 18 amino acids. Losses at the gene ends were 7 bases for V and 4 bases for J; bases not matched to a gene: 18. The germline gives CDR1 MNHEY, CDR2 SMNVEV (reference sequence). CDR3 amino acids: CASKLTTGMGLSTGELFF. The CDR3 DNA sequence: TGTGCCAGCAAACTTACGACAGGGATGGGCTTGAGCACCGGGGAGCTGTTTTTT.

The sample holds a few counts of this clone. The V and J genes are TRBV9 and TRBJ2-6; TRBD1 agrees at 9 bases. This CDR3 region has 18 residues. V was clipped by 1 base and J by 2 bases; unmatched bases: 7. CDR1 is SGDLS, CDR2 YYNGEE, per germline. The CDR3 DNA is TGTGCCAGCAGCGTACAGGGACAGGGATTAGCTGGGGCCAACGTCCTGACTTTC. Protein sequence: CASSVQGQGLAGANVLTF.

V usage is TRBV10-2 and J usage is TRBJ2-3; D is possibly TRBD1 (5 bases). Trimming took 1 base from V and 1 from J, leaving 6 bases between them. Germline V gives CDR1 WSHSY, CDR2 SAAADI. The CDR3 has 14 amino acids. CDR3 protein: CASSELQGTDTQYF. CDR3 in DNA: TGCGCCAGCAGTGAGTTACAGGGCACAGATACGCAGTATTTT.

The chain has TRBV15 and TRBJ2-2; the match to TRBD1 covers 8 bases. The CDR3 loop spans 16 amino acids. The V and J ends lost 2 bases and 1 base, in that order; junction bases with no gene match: 3. Per the germline V gene, CDR1 is LNHNV and CDR2 is YYDKDF (reference sequence). The CDR3 region is CATSRTGTGNTGELFF. CDR3 sequence (DNA): TGTGCCACCAGCAGAACCGGGACAGGGAACACCGGGGAGCTGTTTTTT.

The genes are TRBV6-5 and TRBJ1-1; D is undetermined. The germline V gene has CDR1 MNHEY and CDR2 SVGAGI. The CDR3 has 15 amino acids. V was pared by 0 bases and J by 1 base, with 9 bases between. The CDR3 region is CASSYSSGGNTEAFF. The CDR3 nucleotides read TGTGCCAGCAGTTACTCGTCGGGAGGGAACACTGAAGCTTTCTTT.

This clone was counted between two and nine times. The chain employs TRBV30 and TRBJ1-6; no firm D call. Germline-derived CDR1 and CDR2 are GTSNPN and SVGIG (reference sequence). The V gene lost 4 bases and the J gene lost 9 bases, with 13 bases spanning the gap. This CDR3 spans 13 amino acids. The CDR3: CAWTSQAGSPLHF. CDR3 nucleotide sequence: TGTGCCTGGACGTCCCAGGCGGGTTCACCCCTCCACTTT. The full variable domain, its missing parts supplied by reference TRBV30 and TRBJ1-6, is SQTIHQWPATLVQPVGSPLSLECTVEGTSNPNLYWYRQAAGRGLQLLFYSVGIGQISSEVPQNLSASRPQDRQFILSSKKLLLSDSGFYLCAWTSQAGSPLHFGNGTRLTVT.

This CDR3 reads CAWSGRTGWWTDTQYF. DNA for the CDR3: TGTGCCTGGAGTGGAAGGACAGGGTGGTGGACAGATACGCAGTATTTT. The V gene is TRBV30, the J gene TRBJ2-3; 8 nucleotides align to TRBD1. Germline values: CDR1 GTSNPN, CDR2 SVGIG (reference sequence). The V gene end was trimmed by 1 base and the J gene end by 3 bases; junction bases not matched to a gene: 9. The CDR3 runs 16 residues.

This clone was detected a few times. J is TRBJ2-1 and V is TRBV6-5, with 9 bases identical to TRBD2. The V segment lost 4 bases and the J segment 8 bases; nucleotides outside the gene matches: 12. Germline V gene data show CDR1 as MNHEY and CDR2 as SVGAGI. This CDR3 is 16 amino acids long. The CDR3 spells CASSSVAGVGGDEQFF. The CDR3 nucleotides are TGTGCCAGCAGTTCAGTAGCGGGGGTGGGTGGCGATGAGCAGTTCTTC.